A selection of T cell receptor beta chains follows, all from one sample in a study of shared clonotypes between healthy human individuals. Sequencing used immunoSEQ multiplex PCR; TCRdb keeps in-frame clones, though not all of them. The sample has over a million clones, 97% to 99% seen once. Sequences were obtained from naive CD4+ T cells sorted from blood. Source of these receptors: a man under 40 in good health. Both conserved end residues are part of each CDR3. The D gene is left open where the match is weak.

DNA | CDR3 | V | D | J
TGCAGTGCTCTAATATACAATGAGCAGTTCTTC | CSALIYNEQFF | TRBV20-1 | - | TRBJ2-1
TGTGCCAGCAGTTTAGACGCGACAGATACGCAGTATTTT | CASSLDATDTQYF | TRBV28 | - | TRBJ2-3
TGTGCCAGCAGTGTTGAAGGGGGGACCTACGAGCAGTACTTC | CASSVEGGTYEQYF | TRBV2 | - | TRBJ2-7
TGCGCCAGCAGCAAGGGACAGGGGGCCCTGACTGATCAAGAGACCCAGTACTTC | CASSKGQGALTDQETQYF | TRBV5-1 | TRBD1 | TRBJ2-5
TGTGCCAGCAGGGAAAGGCAGGGGTACACTGAAGCTTTCTTT | CASRERQGYTEAFF | TRBV28 | - | TRBJ1-1
TGTGCCAGCAGCTTAGGGGGACTAGCGGGAGACTACAATGAGCAGTTCTTC | CASSLGGLAGDYNEQFF | TRBV7-9 | TRBD2 | TRBJ2-1
TGTGCCAGCAGCACGTCCGGGACAGGGCAAGAAAAACTGTTTTTT | CASSTSGTGQEKLFF | TRBV28 | TRBD1 | TRBJ1-4
TGTGCCAGCAGTTACTCGTCCGGCTCCTACGAGCAGTACTTC | CASSYSSGSYEQYF | TRBV6-6 | - | TRBJ2-7
TGTGCCAGCTCACCACTGGTTAAGGGGGCTACAGATACGCAGTATTTT | CASSPLVKGATDTQYF | TRBV18 | TRBD1 | TRBJ2-3
TGTGCCAGCAGTGAAGGTAGCCTTGGCACAGATACGCAGTATTTT | CASSEGSLGTDTQYF | TRBV6-1 | - | TRBJ2-3
TGTGCCAGTAGTTCCCGACAGGGGCGGTACGAGCAGTACTTC | CASSSRQGRYEQYF | TRBV19 | TRBD1 | TRBJ2-7
TGTGCCTGGTCCCCGGGACAGGCTAACTATGGCTACACCTTC | CAWSPGQANYGYTF | TRBV30 | TRBD1 | TRBJ1-2
TGCGCCAGCAGCTTGAAGGGGGCCGGGGAGACCCAGTACTTC | CASSLKGAGETQYF | TRBV5-1 | TRBD1 | TRBJ2-5
TGTGCCACCAGCAGCGTTAGCGGGAGGAGCTCCTACAATGAGCAGTTCTTC | CATSSVSGRSSYNEQFF | TRBV15 | TRBD2 | TRBJ2-1
TGTGCCAGCAGTTTAATCCGCCTCTGGACAGCCAAAGGGAATCAGCCCCAGCATTTT | CASSLIRLWTAKGNQPQHF | TRBV28 | - | TRBJ1-5
TGCGCCAGCACCACGCCAGCGGGAGGCCAAGAGACCCAGTACTTC | CASTTPAGGQETQYF | TRBV4-3 | TRBD2 | TRBJ2-5
TGTGCCAGCAGTCCTACTATTTCGGGGGGAGGCTACACCTTC | CASSPTISGGGYTF | TRBV14 | - | TRBJ1-2
TGTGCCAGCAGCTTGGCTAAAGCGGGAGGAGCCTACGAGCAGTACTTC | CASSLAKAGGAYEQYF | TRBV5-4 | TRBD2 | TRBJ2-7